This is a list of T cell receptor beta chains from one sample in a study of T cell changes during pregnancy in multiple sclerosis. Some clones are missing from TCRdb's copy, which holds only in-frame ones; the method was immunoSEQ multiplex PCR. The data show under 85,000 clones, approximately 92% seen once. Sequenced material: CD4+ T cells from peripheral blood mononuclear cells, taken before pregnancy. These receptors were taken from a female donor with multiple sclerosis, enrolled in a pregnancy study. Both conserved end residues are part of each CDR3. The order of the fields is D gene, V gene, clone size, J gene, CDR3 DNA, CDR3 protein. The D gene is left open where the match is weak. Size is stated for part of the rows, as once, few or many counts, or as a class when the clone is expanded.

.,TRBV5-4,.,TRBJ1-5,TGTGCCAGCAGCCCGGCCCCGGACTATCAGCCCCAGCATTTT,CASSPAPDYQPQHF
.,TRBV5-8,.,TRBJ1-1,TGTGCCAGCAGCTCCCGGGGAGTGGGGACTGAAGCTTTCTTT,CASSSRGVGTEAFF
.,TRBV5-4,.,TRBJ2-1,TGTGCCAGCAGCTTGGACGCGGGACCCTACAATGAGCAGTTCTTC,CASSLDAGPYNEQFF
TRBD1,TRBV6-5,.,TRBJ2-1,TGTGCCAGCAGCCGAGGACAGGTTTACAATGAGCAGTTCTTC,CASSRGQVYNEQFF
.,TRBV10-3,.,TRBJ2-7,TGTGCCATCAGTCAGGGGGGAAGCTACGAGCAGTACTTC,CAISQGGSYEQYF
.,TRBV5-1,.,TRBJ1-2,TGCGCCAGCAGCTTATCGGCTGGAGGGAACTATGGCTACACCTTC,CASSLSAGGNYGYTF
TRBD2,TRBV19,.,TRBJ2-3,TGTGCCAGTAGTATAGGTAGCGGGGGGCCAGATACGCAGTATTTT,CASSIGSGGPDTQYF
.,TRBV5-1,.,TRBJ2-5,TGCGCCAGCAGACGTCGAGAGGCAGAGACCCAGTACTTC,CASRRREAETQYF
.,TRBV2,.,TRBJ1-4,TGTGCCAGCGGGCAGCGGGTAACTAATGAAAAACTGTTTTTT,CASGQRVTNEKLFF
.,TRBV30,.,TRBJ2-7,TGTGCCTGGAGTCGGCAGGCCACGTTCTGGTACGAGCAGTACTTC,CAWSRQATFWYEQYF
TRBD1,TRBV18,.,TRBJ2-3,TGTGCCAGCTCAACCCTGGACAGGGGGCGGACAGATACGCAGTATTTT,CASSTLDRGRTDTQYF
.,TRBV2,.,TRBJ2-7,TGTGCCAGCAGTGAAGTACACTACGAGCAGTACTTC,CASSEVHYEQYF
.,TRBV19,.,TRBJ2-5,TGTGCCAGTAGGGGACTGCAAGAGACCCAGTACTTC,CASRGLQETQYF
.,TRBV6-1,.,TRBJ1-2,TGTGCCAGCAGTGAATCCCAGGGGACCGGCTACACCTTC,CASSESQGTGYTF
TRBD1,TRBV29-1,.,TRBJ1-1,TGCAGCGTTGAAGGAAGACAGGGGCTCACTGAAGCTTTCTTT,CSVEGRQGLTEAFF
.,TRBV6-6,.,TRBJ1-2,TGTGCCAGCAGTTACTCTATTAGGGAGGGTGGCTACACCTTC,CASSYSIREGGYTF
TRBD2,TRBV19,once,TRBJ2-2,TGTGCCAGTAGAATTACTAGCGGGAGAAGGACTGGGGAGCTGTTTTTT,CASRITSGRRTGELFF
.,TRBV5-1,.,TRBJ2-7,TGCGCCAGCAGCTTAGGGCGGGATGGATACGAGCAGTACTTC,CASSLGRDGYEQYF
.,TRBV6-6,few,TRBJ1-5,TGTGCCAGCAGTTACCAGAATCAGCCCCAGCATTTT,CASSYQNQPQHF
TRBD1,TRBV30,.,TRBJ1-2,TGTGCCTGGAGTGTACGTCGGGACAGGGGGTATGGCTACACCTTC,CAWSVRRDRGYGYTF
TRBD2,TRBV5-1,.,TRBJ2-7,TGCGCCAGCAGCTTAGCGGGAGGGCCGAGCGAGCAGTACTTC,CASSLAGGPSEQYF
TRBD2,TRBV28,.,TRBJ2-1,TGTGCCAGCAGTTCCGGGACTAGCGTCTACAATGAGCAGTTCTTC,CASSSGTSVYNEQFF
TRBD1,TRBV6-1,.,TRBJ1-4,TGTGCCAGCAGTGAGATCTGGGTAGGGGGCTTGGAAAAACTGTTTTTT,CASSEIWVGGLEKLFF
.,TRBV9,.,TRBJ2-5,TGTGCCAGCAGCCCCCACGGAGAGACCCAGTACTTC,CASSPHGETQYF
.,TRBV15,.,TRBJ1-2,TGTGCCACCAGCAGAGAACTAGGGGGTGGCTACACCTTC,CATSRELGGGYTF
TRBD1,TRBV7-2,.,TRBJ1-2,TGTGCCAGCAGCTTGAACTATCGGACAGGGGGCCTCTATGGCTACACCTTC,CASSLNYRTGGLYGYTF
.,TRBV19,.,TRBJ2-3,TGTGCCAGTAGTATTTTGCAGGGAGATACGCAGTATTTT,CASSILQGDTQYF
.,TRBV6-1,.,TRBJ1-1,TGTGCCAGCAGAACCTCAACCCGGGGGAACACTGAAGCTTTCTTT,CASRTSTRGNTEAFF
TRBD2,TRBV5-6,.,TRBJ2-7,TGTGCCAGCAGCTCGCTAGCGGTCCCCTACGAGCAGTACTTC,CASSSLAVPYEQYF